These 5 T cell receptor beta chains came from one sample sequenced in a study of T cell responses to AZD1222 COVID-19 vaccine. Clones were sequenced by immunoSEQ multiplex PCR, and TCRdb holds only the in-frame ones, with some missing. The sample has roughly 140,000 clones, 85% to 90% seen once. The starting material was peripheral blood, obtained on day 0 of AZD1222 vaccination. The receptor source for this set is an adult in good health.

The DNA for the CDR3 is TGTGCCAGCAGCGTAGTTAGCGGGGAGACCCAGTACTTC. This encodes CASSVVSGETQYF. The chain carries TRBV9 and TRBJ2-5; 7 bases match TRBD2. Trimming at V came to 0 bases and at J to 5 bases, leaving 1 base not matched to a gene. CDR3 length: 13 amino acids. The V gene's germline CDR1 is SGDLS and CDR2 YYNGEE.

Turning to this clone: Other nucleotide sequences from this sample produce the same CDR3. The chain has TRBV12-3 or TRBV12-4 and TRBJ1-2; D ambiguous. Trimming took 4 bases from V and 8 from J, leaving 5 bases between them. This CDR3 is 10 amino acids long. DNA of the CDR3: TGTGCCAGCAGTTCCAGGGGCTACACCTTC. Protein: CASSSRGYTF.

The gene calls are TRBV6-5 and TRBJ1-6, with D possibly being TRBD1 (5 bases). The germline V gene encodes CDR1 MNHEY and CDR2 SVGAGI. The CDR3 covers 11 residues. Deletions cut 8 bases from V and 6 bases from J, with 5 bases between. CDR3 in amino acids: CASGGNSPLHF. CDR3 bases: TGTGCCAGCGGGGGTAATTCACCCCTCCACTTT.

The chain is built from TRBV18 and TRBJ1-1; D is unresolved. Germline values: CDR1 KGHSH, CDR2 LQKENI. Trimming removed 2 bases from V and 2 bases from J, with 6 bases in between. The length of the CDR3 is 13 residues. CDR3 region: CASSPSANTEAFF. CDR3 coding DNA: TGTGCCAGCTCACCATCGGCTAACACTGAAGCTTTCTTT. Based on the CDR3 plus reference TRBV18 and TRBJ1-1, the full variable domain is NAGVMQNPRHLVRRRGQEARLRCSPMKGHSHVYWYRQLPEEGLKFMVYLQKENIIDESGMPKERFSAEFPKEGPSILRIQQVVRGDSAAYFCASSPSANTEAFFGQGTRLTVV.

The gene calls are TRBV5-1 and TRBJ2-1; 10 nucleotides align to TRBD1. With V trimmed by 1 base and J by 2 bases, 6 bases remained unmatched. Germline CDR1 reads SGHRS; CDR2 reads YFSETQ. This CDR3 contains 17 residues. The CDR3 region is CASSLMIGTGAYNEQFF. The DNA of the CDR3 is TGCGCCAGCAGCTTGATGATCGGGACAGGGGCCTACAATGAGCAGTTCTTC.